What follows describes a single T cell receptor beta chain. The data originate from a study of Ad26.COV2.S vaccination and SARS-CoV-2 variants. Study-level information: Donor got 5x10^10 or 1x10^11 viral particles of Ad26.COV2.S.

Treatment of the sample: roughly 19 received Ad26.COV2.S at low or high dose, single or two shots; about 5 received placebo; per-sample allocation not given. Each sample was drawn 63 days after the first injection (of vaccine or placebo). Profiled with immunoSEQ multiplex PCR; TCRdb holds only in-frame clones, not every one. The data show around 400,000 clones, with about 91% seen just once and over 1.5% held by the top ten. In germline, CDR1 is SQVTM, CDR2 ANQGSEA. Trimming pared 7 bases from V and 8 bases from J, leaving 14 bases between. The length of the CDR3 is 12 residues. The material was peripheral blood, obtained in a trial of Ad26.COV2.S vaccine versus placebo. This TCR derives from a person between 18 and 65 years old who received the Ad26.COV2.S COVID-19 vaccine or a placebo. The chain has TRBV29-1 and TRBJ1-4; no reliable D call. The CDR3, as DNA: TGCAGCGCCCTGCAAGTGGGGGAAAAACTGTTTTTT. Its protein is CSALQVGEKLFF. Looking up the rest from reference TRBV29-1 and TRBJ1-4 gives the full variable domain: SAVISQKPSRDICQRGTSLTIQCQVDSQVTMMFWYRQQPGQSLTLIATANQGSEATYESGFVIDKFPISRPNLTFSTLTVSNMSPEDSSIYLCSALQVGEKLFFGSGTQLSVL.